This TCR beta chain comes out of a study of shared clonotypes between healthy human individuals. General study results and limits: It was anticipated that sequencing depth would influence how many clonotypes donors shared. Several donors shared around 5.1% of their naive CD4 clonotypes. Larger richness was generally estimated for naive than memory subsets. The four-donor shared clonotypes exceeded non-shared clonotypes in generation probability, with non-shared ones scoring lower.

TCRdb keeps only in-frame clones here, not all; method: immunoSEQ multiplex PCR. The sample records around 550,000 clones, 90% to 95% being singletons. Naive CD8 cells, CD45RO-negative and positively selected for CCR7, excluded terminally differentiated effector memory CD45RA+ cells. Concerning this clone: Its antigen is as yet unknown.

The length of the CDR3 is 13 residues. The sequenced sample was naive CD8+ T cells sorted from blood. This TCR was recovered from a woman aged 30 to 39 in good health. The chain has TRBV21-1 and TRBJ2-1; no DNA check was done on the table's D call, TRBD2. TRBV21-1 counts as a pseudogene. The CDR3 DNA reads TGTGCCAGCAATGCCCTAGCGGACAATGAGCAGTTCTTC. Amino acids: CASNALADNEQFF.